The 15 T cell receptor beta chains below were found in one sample sequenced in a study of T cell responses to AZD1222 COVID-19 vaccine. Sequenced by immunoSEQ multiplex PCR; TCRdb stores in-frame clones only, minus some. The table includes around 160,000 clones, roughly 80% detected once. The sequenced sample was peripheral blood, obtained on day 0 of MenACWY control vaccination. These receptors were collected from an adult in good health.

The rearrangement uses TRBV6-5 and TRBJ1-5; no firm D call. V shed 4 bases and J shed 3 bases, with 10 bases lying between them. CDR1 is MNHEY and CDR2 is SVGAGI in the germline V gene. The CDR3 consists of 14 residues. CDR3 protein: CASSLVWVNQPQHF. The CDR3 coding sequence is TGTGCCAGCAGTTTGGTATGGGTCAATCAGCCCCAGCATTTT.

The genes are TRBV19 and TRBJ2-2; D is unclear. The germline V gene encodes CDR1 LNHDA and CDR2 SQIVND (reference sequence). The CDR3 is made up of 17 amino acids. V lost 4 bases and J 4 bases, leaving 19 bases between the germline ends. CDR3 protein: CASSNVGRSLSTGELFF. DNA of the CDR3: TGTGCCAGTAGTAACGTAGGGCGTAGTCTCTCCACCGGGGAGCTGTTTTTT.

The V call is TRBV6-5, the J call TRBJ2-7; perhaps D is TRBD1 or TRBD2 (5 bases each). V lost 0 bases to trimming and J lost 3 bases, with 15 bases between them. The CDR3 has 16 amino acids. Germline V gene data show CDR1 as MNHEY and CDR2 as SVGAGI. The chain's CDR3 is CASSYSPGRENYEQYF. The CDR3 DNA reads TGTGCCAGCAGTTACTCCCCGGGACGAGAAAACTACGAGCAGTACTTC.

The chain recombines TRBV6-6 with TRBJ2-5, with D hard to call. Germline CDR1 MNHNY, CDR2 SVGAGI (reference sequence). The V end lost 4 bases, the J end lost 2 bases, and 2 bases lay between the germline ends. CDR3 length: 11 amino acids. The CDR3 protein is CASSSQETQYF. The CDR3 DNA is TGTGCCAGCAGTTCTCAAGAGACCCAGTACTTC.

V usage is TRBV7-9 and J usage is TRBJ2-3, with D perhaps TRBD1 or TRBD2 (6 bases each). V gave up 1 base and J gave up 6 bases, with 8 bases separating them. The CDR3 has 13 residues. Germline V gene data show CDR1 as SEHNR and CDR2 as FQNEAQ (reference sequence). The DNA of the CDR3 is TGTGCCAGCAGCTTAGTGGGGGGCGATACGCAGTATTTT. It yields the protein CASSLVGGDTQYF.

The chain recombines TRBV2 with TRBJ2-1, with D possibly called TRBD1 or TRBD2 (6 bases each). The CDR3 totals 13 residues. CDR1 is SNHLY, CDR2 FYNNEI, per germline. Deletions cut 10 bases from V and 7 bases from J, with 17 bases between. This chain's CDR3 is CAITGALWNEQFF. In DNA, the CDR3 is TGTGCCATCACGGGGGCCCTTTGGAATGAGCAGTTCTTC.

The rearrangement links TRBV7-3 to TRBJ2-1; 8 bases match TRBD2. The CDR3 has 15 residues. The germline V gene encodes CDR1 SGHTA and CDR2 FQGTGA. V dropped 5 bases and J dropped 3; count of bases not matched to a gene: 6. This CDR3 reads CASSPLAGGYNEQFF. DNA for the CDR3: TGTGCCAGCAGCCCCTTGGCGGGGGGCTACAATGAGCAGTTCTTC.

The rearrangement uses TRBV7-9 and TRBJ1-3; D unclear. Trimming removed 2 bases from V and 7 bases from J, with 6 bases in between. Germline loops: CDR1 SEHNR, CDR2 FQNEAQ (reference sequence). The CDR3 has 12 amino acids. The CDR3 protein is CASSLNGNTIYF. The CDR3 bases are TGTGCCAGCAGCTTAAACGGGAACACCATATATTTT.

A few counts support this clone. J is TRBJ1-1 and V is TRBV9, with no clear D. CDR3 length: 13 amino acids. The germline gives CDR1 SGDLS, CDR2 YYNGEE. V was trimmed by 0 bases and J by 7 bases, leaving 10 bases between them. CDR3 coding DNA: TGTGCCAGCAGCGTAGAGGGCAGCGGTGAAGCTTTCTTT. As protein: CASSVEGSGEAFF.

The chain has TRBV5-1 and TRBJ2-1; the match to TRBD2 covers 7 bases. CDR3 length equals 14 residues. The germline V gene has CDR1 SGHRS and CDR2 YFSETQ. The ends lost 4 bases at V and 8 bases at J; junction bases unmatched: 9. The DNA for the CDR3 is TGCGCCAGCAGCCTAGGCCGGGGAGGGGATGAGCAGTTCTTC. Its translation: CASSLGRGGDEQFF.

This clone was counted only a few times. This chain connects TRBV7-9 to TRBJ1-5, with D unclear. In germline, CDR1 is SEHNR, CDR2 FQNEAQ (reference sequence). This CDR3 is built from 14 residues. Trimming cost V 5 bases and J 6 bases, with 14 bases left between them. CDR3 amino acids: CASSQDSSGQPQHF. As DNA, the CDR3 is TGTGCCAGCAGCCAAGACTCATCCGGTCAGCCCCAGCATTTT. Using reference TRBV7-9 and TRBJ1-5 for the parts outside the CDR3, the full variable domain is DTGVSQNPRHKITKRGQNVTFRCDPISEHNRLYWYRQTLGQGPEFLTYFQNEAQLEKSRLLSDRFSAERPKGSFSTLEIQRTEQGDSAMYLCASSQDSSGQPQHFGDGTRLSIL.

V usage is TRBV6-1 and J usage is TRBJ1-3, with 7 bases matching TRBD1. CDR3 length: 15 amino acids. Germline CDR1 reads MNHNS; CDR2 reads SASEGT. V shed 2 bases and J 0 bases; nucleotides not matched to a gene: 1. The CDR3 DNA sequence: TGTGCCAGCAGTGAAAAGGGGGCCTCTGGAAACACCATATATTTT. This codes for CASSEKGASGNTIYF.

The chain has TRBV19 and TRBJ1-5; TRBD1 matches 8 bases. With V trimmed by 7 bases and J by 1 base, 15 bases remained unmatched. This CDR3 is built from 18 residues. CDR1 LNHDA and CDR2 SQIVND come from the germline V gene (reference sequence). Here the CDR3 reads CASTQPYYRGASNQPQHF. CDR3 nucleotides: TGTGCCAGTACCCAACCCTATTACAGGGGGGCGAGCAATCAGCCCCAGCATTTT.

The chain is built from TRBV11-2 and TRBJ1-1; D remains unclear. Trimming removed 5 bases from V and 7 bases from J, with 20 bases in between. CDR3 length: 15 amino acids. Germline V lookup: CDR1 SGHAT, CDR2 FQNNGV. The CDR3 here is CASSRRHARQVEAFF. The CDR3 DNA sequence: TGTGCCAGCAGCCGCCGACATGCGAGGCAGGTTGAAGCTTTCTTT.

In its sample, this clone was seen once. The chain is built from TRBV20-1 and TRBJ1-5; no clear D gene. The V and J ends lost 3 bases and 5 bases respectively, with 8 bases between them. The CDR3 consists of 12 residues. Looked up from germline, CDR1 is DFQATT and CDR2 is SNEGSKA (reference sequence). The CDR3 DNA reads TGCAGTGCTAGTCGACGGGATCAGCCCCAGCATTTT. Encoded protein: CSASRRDQPQHF.